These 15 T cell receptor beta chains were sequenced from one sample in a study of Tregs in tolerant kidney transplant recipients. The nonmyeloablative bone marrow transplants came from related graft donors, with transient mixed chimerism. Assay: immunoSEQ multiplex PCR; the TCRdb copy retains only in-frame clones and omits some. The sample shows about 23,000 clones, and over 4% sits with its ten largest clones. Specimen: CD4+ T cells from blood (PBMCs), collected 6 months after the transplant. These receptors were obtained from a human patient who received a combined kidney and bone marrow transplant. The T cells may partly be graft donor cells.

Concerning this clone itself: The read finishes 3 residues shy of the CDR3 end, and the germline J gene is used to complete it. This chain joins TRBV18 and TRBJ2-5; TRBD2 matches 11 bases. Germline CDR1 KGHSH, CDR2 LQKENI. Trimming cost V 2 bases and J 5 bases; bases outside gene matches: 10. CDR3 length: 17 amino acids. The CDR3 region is CASSPVDSGGAVETQYF. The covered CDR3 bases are TGTGCCAGCTCACCAGTGGATAGCGGGGGGGCCGTCGAGACC.

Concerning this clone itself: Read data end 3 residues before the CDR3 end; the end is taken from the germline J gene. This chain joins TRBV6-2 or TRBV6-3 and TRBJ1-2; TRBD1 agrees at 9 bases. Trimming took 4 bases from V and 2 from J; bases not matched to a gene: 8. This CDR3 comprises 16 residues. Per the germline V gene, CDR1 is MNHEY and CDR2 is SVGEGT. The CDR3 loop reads CASSSPVTGGNYGYTF. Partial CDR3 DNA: TGTGCCAGCAGTTCGCCCGTGACAGGGGGAAACTATGGC.

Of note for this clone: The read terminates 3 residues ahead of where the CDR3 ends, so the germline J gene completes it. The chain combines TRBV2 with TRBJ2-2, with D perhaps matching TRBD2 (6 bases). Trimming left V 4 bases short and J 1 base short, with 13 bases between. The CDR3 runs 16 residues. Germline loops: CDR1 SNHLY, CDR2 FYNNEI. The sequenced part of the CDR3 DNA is TGTGCCAGCAGTGTGGTTGGGACTTGGAACACCGGGGAG. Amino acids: CASSVVGTWNTGE. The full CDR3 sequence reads CASSVVGTWNTGELFF.

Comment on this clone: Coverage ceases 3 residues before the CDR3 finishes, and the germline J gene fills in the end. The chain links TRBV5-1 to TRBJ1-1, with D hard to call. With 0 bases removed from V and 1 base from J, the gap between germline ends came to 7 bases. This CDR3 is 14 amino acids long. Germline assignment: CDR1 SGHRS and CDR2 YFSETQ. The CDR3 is CASSLESGNTEAFF. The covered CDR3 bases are TGCGCCAGCAGCTTGGAGTCGGGGAACACTGAA.

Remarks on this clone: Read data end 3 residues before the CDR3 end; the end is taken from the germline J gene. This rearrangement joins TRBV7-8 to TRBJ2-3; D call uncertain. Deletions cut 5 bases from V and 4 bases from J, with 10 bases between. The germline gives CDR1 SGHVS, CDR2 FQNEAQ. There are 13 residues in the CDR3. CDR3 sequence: CASSQDRADTQYF. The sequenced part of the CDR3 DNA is TGTGCCAGCAGCCAAGATAGGGCAGATACG.

This CDR3 reads CASSATGTPQVNEQFF. The covered CDR3 bases are TGCGCCAGCAGCGCCACCGGGACTCCTCAGGTCAATGAG. V is TRBV5-1 and J is TRBJ2-1, with D tentatively TRBD2 (6 bases). The read falls 3 residues short of the CDR3 end, and the missing part is taken from the germline J gene. The CDR3 length is 16 residues. The V gene's germline CDR1 is SGHRS and CDR2 YFSETQ. V was cut by 4 bases and J by 6 bases, with 20 bases left in between.

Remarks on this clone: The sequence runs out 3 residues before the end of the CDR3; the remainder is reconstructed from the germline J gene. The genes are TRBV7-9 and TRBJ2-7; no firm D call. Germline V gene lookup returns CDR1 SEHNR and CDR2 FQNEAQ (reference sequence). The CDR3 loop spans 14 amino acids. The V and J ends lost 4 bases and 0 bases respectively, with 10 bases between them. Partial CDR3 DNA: TGTGCCAGCAGCTCATCAGGTAGCTCCTACGAG. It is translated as CASSSSGSSYE. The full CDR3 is CASSSSGSSYEQYF.

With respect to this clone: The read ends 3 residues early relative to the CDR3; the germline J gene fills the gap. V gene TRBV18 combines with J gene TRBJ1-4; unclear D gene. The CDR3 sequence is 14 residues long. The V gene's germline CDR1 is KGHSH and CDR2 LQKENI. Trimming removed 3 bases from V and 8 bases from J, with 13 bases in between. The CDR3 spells CASSPGRGTEKLFF. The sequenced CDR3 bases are TGTGCCAGCTCACCCGGACGGGGAACGGAAAAA.

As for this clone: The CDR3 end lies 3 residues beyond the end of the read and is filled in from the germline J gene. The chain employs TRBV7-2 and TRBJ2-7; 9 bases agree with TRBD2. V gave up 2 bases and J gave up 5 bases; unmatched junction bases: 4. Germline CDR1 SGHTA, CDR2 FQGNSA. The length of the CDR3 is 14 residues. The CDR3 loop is CASSLKAGGDEQYF. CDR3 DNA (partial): TGTGCCAGCAGCTTAAAAGCGGGGGGTGACGAG.

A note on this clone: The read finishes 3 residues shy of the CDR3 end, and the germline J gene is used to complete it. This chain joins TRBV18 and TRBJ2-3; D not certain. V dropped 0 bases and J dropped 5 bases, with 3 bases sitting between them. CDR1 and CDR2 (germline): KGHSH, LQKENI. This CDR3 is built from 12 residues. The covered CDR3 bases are TGTGCCAGCTCACCACCCGGAGATACG. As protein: CASSPPGDT. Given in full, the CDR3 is CASSPPGDTQYF.

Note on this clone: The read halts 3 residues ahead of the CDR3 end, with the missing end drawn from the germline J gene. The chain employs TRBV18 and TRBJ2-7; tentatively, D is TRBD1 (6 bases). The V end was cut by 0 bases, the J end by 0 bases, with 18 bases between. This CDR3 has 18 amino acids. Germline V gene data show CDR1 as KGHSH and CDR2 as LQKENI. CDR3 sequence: CASSPPPRGQLSSYEQYF. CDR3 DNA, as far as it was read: TGTGCCAGCTCACCACCCCCCAGGGGACAACTTAGCTCCTACGAG.

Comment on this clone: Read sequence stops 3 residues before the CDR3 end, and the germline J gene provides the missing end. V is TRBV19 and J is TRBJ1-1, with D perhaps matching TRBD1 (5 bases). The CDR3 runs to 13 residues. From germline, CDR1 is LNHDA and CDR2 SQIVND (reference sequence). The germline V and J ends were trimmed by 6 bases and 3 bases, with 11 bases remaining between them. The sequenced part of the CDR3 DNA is TGTGCCAGTAGCTCCTTCAGGGACACTGAA. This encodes CASSSFRDTE. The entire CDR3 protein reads CASSSFRDTEAFF.

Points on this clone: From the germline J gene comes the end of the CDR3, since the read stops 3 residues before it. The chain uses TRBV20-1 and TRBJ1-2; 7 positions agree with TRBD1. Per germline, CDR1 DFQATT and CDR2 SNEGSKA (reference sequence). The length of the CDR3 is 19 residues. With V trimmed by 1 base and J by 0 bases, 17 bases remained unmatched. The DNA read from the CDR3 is TGCAGTGCTAGAGCTACCGGCGGCGCAGGGGGGTCCGCTAACTATGGC. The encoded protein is CSARATGGAGGSANYG. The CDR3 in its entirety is CSARATGGAGGSANYGYTF.

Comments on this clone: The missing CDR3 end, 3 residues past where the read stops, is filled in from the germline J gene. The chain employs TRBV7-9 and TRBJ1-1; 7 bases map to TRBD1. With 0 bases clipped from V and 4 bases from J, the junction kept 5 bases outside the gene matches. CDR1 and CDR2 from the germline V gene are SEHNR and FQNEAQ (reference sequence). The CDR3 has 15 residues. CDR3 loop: CASSLASTGATEAFF. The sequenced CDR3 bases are TGTGCCAGCAGCTTAGCATCTACAGGGGCCACTGAA.

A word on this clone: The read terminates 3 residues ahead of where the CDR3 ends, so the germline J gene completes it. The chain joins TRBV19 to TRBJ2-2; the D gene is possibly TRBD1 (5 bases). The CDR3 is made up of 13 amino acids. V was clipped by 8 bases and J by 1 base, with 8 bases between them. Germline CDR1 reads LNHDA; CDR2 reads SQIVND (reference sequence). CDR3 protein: CASRTGNTGELFF. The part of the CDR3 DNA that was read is TGTGCCAGTCGAACAGGGAACACCGGGGAG.